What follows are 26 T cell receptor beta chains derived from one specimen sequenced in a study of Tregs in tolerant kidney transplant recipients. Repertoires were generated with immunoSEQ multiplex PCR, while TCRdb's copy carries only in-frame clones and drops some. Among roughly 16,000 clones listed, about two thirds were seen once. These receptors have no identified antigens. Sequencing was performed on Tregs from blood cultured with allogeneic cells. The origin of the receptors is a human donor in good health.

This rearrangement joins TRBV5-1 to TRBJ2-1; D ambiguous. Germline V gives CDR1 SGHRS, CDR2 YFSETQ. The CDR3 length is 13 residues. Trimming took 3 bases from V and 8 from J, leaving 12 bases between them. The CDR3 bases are TGCGCCAGCAGCTCTCCAGTGGCCTATGAGCAGTTCTTC. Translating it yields CASSSPVAYEQFF.

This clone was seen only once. The CDR3 loop is CASSYTGGRADTQYF. DNA for the CDR3: TGTGCCAGCAGTTACACCGGGGGCCGCGCAGATACGCAGTATTTT. J is TRBJ2-3 and V is TRBV6-6; perhaps D is TRBD1 or TRBD2 (6 bases each). Germline V gives CDR1 MNHNY, CDR2 SVGAGI (reference sequence). Deletions cut 2 bases from V and 4 bases from J, with 13 bases between. The CDR3 sequence is 15 residues long.

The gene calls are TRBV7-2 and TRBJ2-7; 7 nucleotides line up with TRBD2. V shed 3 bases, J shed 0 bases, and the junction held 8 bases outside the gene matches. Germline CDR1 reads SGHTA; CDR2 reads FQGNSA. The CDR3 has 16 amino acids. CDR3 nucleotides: TGTGCCAGCAGCTTCCTAGCGGTTTCTAGCTCCTACGAGCAGTACTTC. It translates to CASSFLAVSSSYEQYF.

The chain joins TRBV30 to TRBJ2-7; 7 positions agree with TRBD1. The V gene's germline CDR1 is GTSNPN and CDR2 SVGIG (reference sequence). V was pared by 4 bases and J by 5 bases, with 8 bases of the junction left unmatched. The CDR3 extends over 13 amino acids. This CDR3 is CAWTRQGLHEQYF. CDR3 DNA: TGTGCCTGGACTAGACAGGGTCTCCACGAGCAGTACTTC.

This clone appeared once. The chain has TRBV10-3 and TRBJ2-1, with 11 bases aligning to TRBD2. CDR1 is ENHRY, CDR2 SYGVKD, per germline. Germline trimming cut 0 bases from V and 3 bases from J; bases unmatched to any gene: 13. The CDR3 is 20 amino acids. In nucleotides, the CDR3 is TGTGCCATCAGTGAGTCCCCGGGTAGCGGGAGGGGAGTGCGCTACAATGAGCAGTTCTTC. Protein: CAISESPGSGRGVRYNEQFF.

The chain's CDR3 is CASRLPLSHTQYF. DNA of the CDR3: TGTGCCAGCAGGCTCCCACTCTCACATACGCAGTATTTT. The chain combines TRBV6-5 with TRBJ2-3; D uncertain. Germline-derived CDR1 and CDR2 are MNHEY and SVGAGI. This CDR3 has 13 residues. Trimming removed 6 bases from V and 7 bases from J, with 14 bases in between.

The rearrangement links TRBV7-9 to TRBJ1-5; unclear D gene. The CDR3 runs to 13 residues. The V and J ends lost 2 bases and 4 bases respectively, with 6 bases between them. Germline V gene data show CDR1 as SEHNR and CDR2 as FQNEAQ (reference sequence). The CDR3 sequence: CASSLFPNQPQHF. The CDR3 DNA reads TGTGCCAGCAGCTTATTCCCGAATCAGCCCCAGCATTTT.

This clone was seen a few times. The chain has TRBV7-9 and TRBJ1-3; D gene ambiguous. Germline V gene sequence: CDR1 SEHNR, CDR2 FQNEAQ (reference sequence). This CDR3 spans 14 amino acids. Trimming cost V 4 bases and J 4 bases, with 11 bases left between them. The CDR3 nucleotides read TGTGCCAGCAGCTCCTCCGGAGAGGGAAACACCATATATTTT. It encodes CASSSSGEGNTIYF. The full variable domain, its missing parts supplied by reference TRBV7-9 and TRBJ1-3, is DTGVSQNPRHKITKRGQNVTFRCDPISEHNRLYWYRQTLGQGPEFLTYFQNEAQLEKSRLLSDRFSAERPKGSFSTLEIQRTEQGDSAMYLCASSSSGEGNTIYFGEGSWLTVV.

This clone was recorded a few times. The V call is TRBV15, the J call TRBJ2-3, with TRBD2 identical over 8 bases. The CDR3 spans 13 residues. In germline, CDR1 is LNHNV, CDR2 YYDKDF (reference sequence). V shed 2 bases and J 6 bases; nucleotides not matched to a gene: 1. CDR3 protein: CATSRRLADTQYF. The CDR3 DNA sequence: TGTGCCACCAGCAGACGACTAGCGGATACGCAGTATTTT.

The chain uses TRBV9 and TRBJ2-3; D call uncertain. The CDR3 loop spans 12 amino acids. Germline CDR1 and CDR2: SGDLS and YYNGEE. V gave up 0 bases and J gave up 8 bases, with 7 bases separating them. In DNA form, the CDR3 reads TGTGCCAGCAGCGTAGATTACCGTACGCAGTATTTT. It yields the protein CASSVDYRTQYF.

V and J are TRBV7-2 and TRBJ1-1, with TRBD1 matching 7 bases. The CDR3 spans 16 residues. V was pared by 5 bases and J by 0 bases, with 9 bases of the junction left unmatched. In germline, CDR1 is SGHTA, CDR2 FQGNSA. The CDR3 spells CASSAVSGQLNTEAFF. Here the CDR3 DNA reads TGTGCCAGCAGCGCGGTTTCGGGACAGCTGAACACTGAAGCTTTCTTT.

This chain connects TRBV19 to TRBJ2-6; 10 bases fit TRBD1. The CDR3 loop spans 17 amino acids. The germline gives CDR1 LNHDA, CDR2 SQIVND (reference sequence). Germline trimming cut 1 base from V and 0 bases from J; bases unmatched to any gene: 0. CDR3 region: CASSIGTGGSGANVLTF. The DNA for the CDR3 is TGTGCCAGTAGTATAGGGACAGGGGGCTCTGGGGCCAACGTCCTGACTTTC.

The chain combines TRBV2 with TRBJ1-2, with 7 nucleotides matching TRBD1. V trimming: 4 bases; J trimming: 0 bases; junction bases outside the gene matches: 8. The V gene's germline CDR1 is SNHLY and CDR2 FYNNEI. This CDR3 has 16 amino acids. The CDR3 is CASSVRQGRTNYGYTF. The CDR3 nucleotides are TGTGCCAGCAGTGTACGACAGGGAAGGACTAACTATGGCTACACCTTC.

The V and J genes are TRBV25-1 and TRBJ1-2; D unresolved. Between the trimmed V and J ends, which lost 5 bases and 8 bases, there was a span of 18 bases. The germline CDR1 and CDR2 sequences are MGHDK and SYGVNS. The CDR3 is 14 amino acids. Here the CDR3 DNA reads TGTGCCAGCAGTCTAATTGGGTCCTCTTCGGGCTACACCTTC. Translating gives CASSLIGSSSGYTF.

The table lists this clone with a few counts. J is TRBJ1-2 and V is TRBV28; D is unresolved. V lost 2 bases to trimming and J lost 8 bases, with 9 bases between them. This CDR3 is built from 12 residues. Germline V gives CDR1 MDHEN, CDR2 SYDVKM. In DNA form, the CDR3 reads TGTGCCAGCAGTTTAAGGTCAAGGGGCTACACCTTC. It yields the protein CASSLRSRGYTF.

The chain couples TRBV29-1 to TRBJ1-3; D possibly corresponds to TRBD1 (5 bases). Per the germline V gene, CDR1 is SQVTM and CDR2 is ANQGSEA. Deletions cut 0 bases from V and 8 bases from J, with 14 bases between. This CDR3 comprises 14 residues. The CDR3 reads CSVEDGDRGDTIYF. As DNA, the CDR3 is TGCAGCGTTGAAGACGGGGACCGGGGCGACACCATATATTTT.

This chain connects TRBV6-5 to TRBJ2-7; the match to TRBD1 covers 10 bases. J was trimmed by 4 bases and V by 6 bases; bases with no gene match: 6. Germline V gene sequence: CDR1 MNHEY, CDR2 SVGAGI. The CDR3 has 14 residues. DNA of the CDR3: TGTGCCAGCAGGGCGGGACAGGGGTTTTACGAGCAGTACTTC. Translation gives CASRAGQGFYEQYF.

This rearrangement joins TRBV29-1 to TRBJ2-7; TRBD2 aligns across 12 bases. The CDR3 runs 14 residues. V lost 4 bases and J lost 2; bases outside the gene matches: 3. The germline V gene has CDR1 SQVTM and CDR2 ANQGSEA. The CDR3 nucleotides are TGCAGCGTTGTAGGACTAGCGGGAACCTACGAGCAGTACTTC. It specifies CSVVGLAGTYEQYF.

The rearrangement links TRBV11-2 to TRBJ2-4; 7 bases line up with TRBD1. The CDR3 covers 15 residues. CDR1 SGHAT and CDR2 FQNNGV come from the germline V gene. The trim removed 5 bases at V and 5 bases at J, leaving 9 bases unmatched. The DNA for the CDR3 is TGTGCCAGCAGCACTTGGGGACAGACCCAAAACATTCAGTACTTC. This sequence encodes CASSTWGQTQNIQYF.

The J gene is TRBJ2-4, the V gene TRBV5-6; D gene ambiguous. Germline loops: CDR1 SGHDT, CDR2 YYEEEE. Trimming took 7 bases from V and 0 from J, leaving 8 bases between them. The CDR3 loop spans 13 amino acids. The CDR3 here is CASGILAKNIQYF. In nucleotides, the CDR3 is TGTGCCAGCGGGATTCTAGCCAAAAACATTCAGTACTTC.

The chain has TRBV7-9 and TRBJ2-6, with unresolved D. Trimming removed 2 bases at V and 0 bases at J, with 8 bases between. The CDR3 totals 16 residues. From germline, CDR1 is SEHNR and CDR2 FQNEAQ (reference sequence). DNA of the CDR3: TGTGCCAGCAGCTTACTACACCCCTCTGGGGCCAACGTCCTGACTTTC. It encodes CASSLLHPSGANVLTF.

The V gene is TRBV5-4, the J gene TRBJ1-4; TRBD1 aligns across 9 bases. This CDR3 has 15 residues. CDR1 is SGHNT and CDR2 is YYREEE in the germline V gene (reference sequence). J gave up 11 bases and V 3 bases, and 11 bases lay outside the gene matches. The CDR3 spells CASSSSGTGMRKLFF. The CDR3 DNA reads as TGTGCCAGCAGCTCGTCCGGGACAGGGATGAGGAAACTGTTTTTT.

The CDR3 reads CAWSSGRDQPQHF. The CDR3 DNA reads TGTGCCTGGAGTTCCGGTCGGGATCAGCCCCAGCATTTT. The V gene is TRBV30, the J gene TRBJ1-5; no firm D call. Trimming left V 2 bases short and J 5 bases short, with 10 bases between. There are 13 residues in the CDR3. Germline V lookup: CDR1 GTSNPN, CDR2 SVGIG (reference sequence).

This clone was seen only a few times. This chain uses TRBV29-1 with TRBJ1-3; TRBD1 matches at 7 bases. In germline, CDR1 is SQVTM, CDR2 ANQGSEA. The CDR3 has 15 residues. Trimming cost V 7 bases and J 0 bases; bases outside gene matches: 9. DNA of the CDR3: TGCAGCGGGAAAGTAGACAGGGACTCTGGAAACACCATATATTTT. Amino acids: CSGKVDRDSGNTIYF. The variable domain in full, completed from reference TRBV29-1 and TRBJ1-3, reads SAVISQKPSRDICQRGTSLTIQCQVDSQVTMMFWYRQQPGQSLTLIATANQGSEATYESGFVIDKFPISRPNLTFSTLTVSNMSPEDSSIYLCSGKVDRDSGNTIYFGEGSWLTVV.

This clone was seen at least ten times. In DNA, the CDR3 is TGTGCCAGCAGCTTAGAGGGACCAGGGGACAGGGGGCCTCAGAGCTATGGCTACACCTTC. Protein sequence: CASSLEGPGDRGPQSYGYTF. J is TRBJ1-2 and V is TRBV11-3; TRBD1 matches 12 bases. This CDR3 region has 20 residues. CDR1 and CDR2 (germline): SGHNT, YENEEA. With 0 bases clipped from V and 4 bases from J, the junction kept 15 bases outside the gene matches.

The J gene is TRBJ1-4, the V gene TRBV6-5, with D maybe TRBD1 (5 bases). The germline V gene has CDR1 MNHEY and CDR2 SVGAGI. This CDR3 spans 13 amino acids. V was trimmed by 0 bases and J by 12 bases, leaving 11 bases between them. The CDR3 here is CASSYSIQGELFF. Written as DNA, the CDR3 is TGTGCCAGCAGTTACTCTATTCAAGGGGAACTGTTTTTT.